These 7 T cell receptor beta chains originate from one sample sequenced in a study of shared clonotypes between healthy human individuals (dated by TCRdb to about 2020). The library relied on the immunoSEQ multiplex PCR assay. TCRdb limited this immuneACCESS table to in-frame rearrangements with V and J called. A share of clones is missing; checked studies link under half to unresolved V genes, and the rest is unexplained. The sample includes millions of clones, with approximately 90% observed a single time. Under 0.15% of the sample comes from the top ten. The sequencing input was naive CD4+ T cells sorted from blood. Sample cell subset or site, as interpreted from the label and publication: CD45RA+ positively selected. The receptor set was obtained from a man between 18 and 29 years old in good health.

This chain uses TRBV30 with TRBJ1-3, with D possibly matching TRBD1 (5 bases). Trimming shortened V by 5 bases and J by 3 bases, and 14 bases separated the two germline ends. This CDR3 region has 14 residues. Germline V gene data show CDR1 as GTSNPN and CDR2 as SVGIG (reference sequence). The CDR3 reads CAWVRGLGGNTIYF. DNA for the CDR3: TGTGCCTGGGTGAGGGGCCTAGGTGGAAACACCATATATTTT.

The chain is built from TRBV6-1 and TRBJ1-5; no definite D call. The V and J ends lost 10 bases and 1 base respectively, with 11 bases between them. This CDR3 spans 13 amino acids. Germline-derived CDR1 and CDR2 are MNHNS and SASEGT. CDR3 amino acids: CATDGSSNQPQHF. CDR3 coding DNA: TGTGCCACCGACGGGTCGAGCAATCAGCCCCAGCATTTT.

This sequence joins TRBV19 and TRBJ2-3, with 9 bases matching TRBD2. This CDR3 is built from 17 residues. V was clipped by 5 bases and J by 1 base; unmatched bases: 10. The germline V gene encodes CDR1 LNHDA and CDR2 SQIVND (reference sequence). This CDR3 is CASSPPPLAGGTDTQYF. Here the CDR3 DNA reads TGTGCCAGTAGTCCCCCCCCTTTAGCGGGAGGCACAGATACGCAGTATTTT.

This chain uses TRBV5-1 with TRBJ2-5; D tentatively reads TRBD1 or TRBD2 (5 bases each). This CDR3 contains 15 residues. V was clipped by 0 bases and J by 4 bases, with 13 bases between them. CDR1 is SGHRS, CDR2 YFSETQ, per germline. The CDR3 here is CASSLARDPGETQYF. The CDR3 nucleotides read TGCGCCAGCAGCTTGGCCCGGGACCCTGGAGAGACCCAGTACTTC.

The chain links TRBV11-3 to TRBJ2-2, with 16 bases aligning to TRBD2. The CDR3 consists of 18 residues. After removal of 5 bases from V and 0 bases from J, the junction contained 3 bases not matched to a gene. Germline loops: CDR1 SGHNT, CDR2 YENEEA. As DNA, the CDR3 is TGTGCCAGCAGCACGGGACTAGCGGGAGGGCCGAACACCGGGGAGCTGTTTTTT. Protein product: CASSTGLAGGPNTGELFF.

The CDR3 region is CASSFLPTSYNEQFF. In nucleotides, the CDR3 is TGTGCCAGCAGCTTTCTCCCCACCTCCTACAATGAGCAGTTCTTC. The V gene is TRBV27, the J gene TRBJ2-1; D unresolved. The germline V gene has CDR1 MNHEY and CDR2 SMNVEV (reference sequence). V gave up 6 bases and J gave up 0 bases, with 12 bases separating them. This CDR3 region has 15 residues.

This chain connects TRBV19 to TRBJ1-5; D perhaps matches TRBD1 (6 bases). CDR3 length: 17 residues. The germline V and J ends were trimmed by 2 bases and 3 bases, with 17 bases remaining between them. CDR1 is LNHDA and CDR2 is SQIVND in the germline V gene (reference sequence). CDR3 nucleotide sequence: TGTGCCAGTAGTATACCAGGGCAGGGGATCGTCAATCAGCCCCAGCATTTT. It specifies CASSIPGQGIVNQPQHF.